There are a few counts of the clone carrying this TCR beta chain. The sample is drawn from a study of T-cell reconstitution after alpha-beta-depleted transplantation in children. Germline V gene data show CDR1 as SGHTA and CDR2 as FQGNSA. V lost 10 bases to trimming and J lost 7 bases, with 5 bases between them. This CDR3 contains 9 residues. It was with unique molecular identifiers that the TCRbeta library was prepared. Via MiXCR, TCRdb re-called the PCR reads, giving one row per CDR3 protein. This sample yields more than 90,000 distinct CDR3 sequences, of which 10% to 13% are seen a single time; approximately 36% belongs to the top ten.

The TCR comes from a boy aged 2-9 years with acute lymphoblastic leukemia, due to receive a stem cell transplant. The source material was PBMCs, sampled before TCRalphabeta/CD19-depleted stem cell transplant. The V and J genes are TRBV7-2 and TRBJ2-1; D is ambiguous. The CDR3 nucleotides are TGTGCCACCTGGAATGAGCAGTTCTTC. This encodes CATWNEQFF.